The TCR beta chain described here comes from a study of human T cells and chemical hapten exposure. The wider study: Alopecia universalis, totalis or areata was present in patients who were mostly female. Study-level findings and limits: Positively correlated with patch test score were the counts of PT1 expanded TCRs. Large CDR3 similarity clusters arose significantly more often from expanded TCRs than from controls.

Deletions cut 3 bases from V and 3 bases from J, with 18 bases between. Germline-derived CDR1 and CDR2 are MDHEN and SYDVKM. The CDR3 totals 16 residues. The library attached unique molecular identifiers to individual cDNA molecules. TCRdb ran MiXCR on the RACE reads and lists one entry per CDR3 protein. The data contain some 300,000 distinct CDR3 sequences, 5.5% of them singletons. This clonotype was observed at least ten times. What it binds is unknown. The time point here: pre-sensitization, week 0. As to treatment: therapeutic diphenylcyclopropenone sensitization with weekly scalp DPC. The clonotype originates from a woman between 18 and 29 years old with alopecia areata. Some clones in this sample may be carry-over from other donors' samples. The genes are TRBV28 and TRBJ2-7; D is unclear. This specimen was whole blood, taken in connection with sensitization to the hapten diphenylcyclopropenone (DPC). In DNA form, the CDR3 reads TGTGCCAGCAGTTTGCTCGGAAAGGGCCCCCTCTACGAGCAGTACTTC. Translated, it gives CASSLLGKGPLYEQYF.